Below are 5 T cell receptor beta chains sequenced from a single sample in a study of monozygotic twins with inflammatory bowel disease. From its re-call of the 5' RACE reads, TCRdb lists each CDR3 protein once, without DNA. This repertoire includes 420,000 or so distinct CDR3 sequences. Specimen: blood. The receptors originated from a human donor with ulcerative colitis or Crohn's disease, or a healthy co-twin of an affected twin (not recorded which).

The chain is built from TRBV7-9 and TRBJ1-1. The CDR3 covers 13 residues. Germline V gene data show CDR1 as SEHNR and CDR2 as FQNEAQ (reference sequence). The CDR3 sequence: CASRKSGNTEAFF.

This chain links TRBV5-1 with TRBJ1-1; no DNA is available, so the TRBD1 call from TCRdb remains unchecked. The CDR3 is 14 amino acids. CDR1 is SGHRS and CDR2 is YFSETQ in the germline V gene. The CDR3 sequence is CASSLATGITEAFF.

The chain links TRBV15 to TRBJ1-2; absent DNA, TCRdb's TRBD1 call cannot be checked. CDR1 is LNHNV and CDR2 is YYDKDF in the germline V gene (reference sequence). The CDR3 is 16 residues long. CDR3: CATSKIPGQTTYGYTF.

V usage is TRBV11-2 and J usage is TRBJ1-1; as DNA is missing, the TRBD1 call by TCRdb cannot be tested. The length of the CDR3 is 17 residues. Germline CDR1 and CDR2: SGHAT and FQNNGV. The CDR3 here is CASSGRQNTLMNTEAFF.

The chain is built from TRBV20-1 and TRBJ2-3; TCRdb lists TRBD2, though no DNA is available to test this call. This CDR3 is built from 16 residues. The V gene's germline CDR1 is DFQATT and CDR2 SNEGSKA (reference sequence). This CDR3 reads CSAPPGLGAGTDTQYF.